Listed below are T cell receptor beta chains from one sample, sequenced in a study of PD-1 blockade in classical Hodgkin lymphoma. TCRdb's table, derived via immunoSEQ multiplex PCR, lists solely in-frame clones and lacks some. The sample lists tens of thousands of clones; around 80% were seen once. The source material was CD4+ T cells from blood, sampled before the fourth cycle of nivolumab. These receptors were collected from a human donor with classical Hodgkin lymphoma. Each CDR3 is given with its conserved first and last residue. The order of the fields is J gene, CDR3 length, D gene, V gene, clone size, CDR3 protein, CDR3 DNA. The D gene is left open where the match is weak. Not all rows give a size; the values are once, few, many and, for expanded clones, a class.

j_gene: TRBJ1-1
len: 14
d_gene: TRBD1
v_gene: TRBV5-3
abundance: .
CDR3aa: CARSGTGFWTEAFF
CDR3nt: TGTGCCAGAAGCGGGACAGGGTTTTGGACTGAAGCTTTCTTT

j_gene: TRBJ1-4
len: 15
d_gene: TRBD1
v_gene: TRBV19
abundance: .
CDR3aa: CASRSGGRTNEKLFF
CDR3nt: TGTGCCAGTAGATCAGGGGGCAGAACTAATGAAAAACTGTTTTTT

j_gene: TRBJ1-1
len: 14
d_gene: .
v_gene: TRBV6-5
abundance: .
CDR3aa: CASSLVGGGTEAFF
CDR3nt: TGTGCCAGCAGTTTAGTGGGGGGGGGAACTGAAGCTTTCTTT

j_gene: TRBJ1-2
len: 15
d_gene: TRBD1
v_gene: TRBV5-4
abundance: .
CDR3aa: CASSSGQGSNYGYTF
CDR3nt: TGTGCCAGCAGCTCGGGACAGGGCTCTAACTATGGCTACACCTTC

j_gene: TRBJ2-5
len: 13
d_gene: .
v_gene: TRBV29-1
abundance: .
CDR3aa: CSVVRQTQETQYF
CDR3nt: TGCAGCGTTGTTCGCCAGACCCAAGAGACCCAGTACTTC

j_gene: TRBJ1-6
len: 13
d_gene: TRBD1
v_gene: TRBV6-6
abundance: .
CDR3aa: CAITGGWSSPLHF
CDR3nt: TGTGCCATTACAGGGGGCTGGAGTTCACCCCTCCACTTT

j_gene: TRBJ2-4
len: 13
d_gene: .
v_gene: TRBV19
abundance: .
CDR3aa: CASSLDSFDIQYF
CDR3nt: TGTGCCAGTAGTCTGGACAGCTTTGACATTCAGTACTTC

j_gene: TRBJ2-5
len: 16
d_gene: .
v_gene: TRBV28
abundance: .
CDR3aa: CASSPPPVWSQETQYF
CDR3nt: TGTGCCAGCAGTCCACCCCCTGTTTGGTCCCAAGAGACCCAGTACTTC

j_gene: TRBJ2-1
len: 15
d_gene: TRBD2
v_gene: TRBV10-3
abundance: .
CDR3aa: CAITSGLAGVDEQFF
CDR3nt: TGTGCCATCACATCCGGACTAGCGGGGGTAGACGAGCAGTTCTTC

j_gene: TRBJ2-7
len: 14
d_gene: .
v_gene: TRBV27
abundance: .
CDR3aa: CASSSLYGGSEQYF
CDR3nt: TGTGCCAGCAGTTCCCTGTATGGGGGAAGCGAGCAGTACTTC

j_gene: TRBJ2-3
len: 14
d_gene: .
v_gene: TRBV7-3
abundance: .
CDR3aa: CASSSPTGSDTQYF
CDR3nt: TGTGCCAGCAGCTCCCCGACAGGATCGGATACGCAGTATTTT

j_gene: TRBJ2-1
len: 13
d_gene: .
v_gene: TRBV7-2
abundance: .
CDR3aa: CASSPDGFDEQFF
CDR3nt: TGTGCCAGCAGCCCCGACGGGTTTGATGAGCAGTTCTTC

j_gene: TRBJ2-7
len: 13
d_gene: .
v_gene: TRBV19
abundance: .
CDR3aa: CASSIGEGGEQYF
CDR3nt: TGTGCCAGTAGTATAGGAGAGGGGGGCGAGCAGTACTTC

j_gene: TRBJ1-4
len: 16
d_gene: .
v_gene: TRBV19
abundance: few
CDR3aa: CASSIPPTATNEKLFF
CDR3nt: TGTGCCAGTAGTATACCCCCCACGGCAACTAATGAAAAACTGTTTTTT

j_gene: TRBJ1-2
len: 13
d_gene: TRBD1
v_gene: TRBV11-3
abundance: .
CDR3aa: CASSRQGGDGYTF
CDR3nt: TGTGCCAGCAGCCGACAGGGAGGAGATGGCTACACCTTC

j_gene: TRBJ1-6
len: 15
d_gene: .
v_gene: TRBV6-5
abundance: few
CDR3aa: CASSYSTAGNSPLHF
CDR3nt: TGTGCCAGCAGTTACTCGACGGCAGGCAATTCACCCCTCCACTTT

j_gene: TRBJ1-1
len: 14
d_gene: .
v_gene: TRBV7-6
abundance: .
CDR3aa: CASNPGRGSTEAFF
CDR3nt: TGTGCCAGCAACCCTGGGCGAGGCTCCACTGAAGCTTTCTTT

j_gene: TRBJ2-5
len: 16
d_gene: TRBD2
v_gene: TRBV7-9
abundance: .
CDR3aa: CASSFLAGGKGETQYF
CDR3nt: TGTGCCAGCAGCTTCCTAGCGGGGGGAAAGGGGGAGACCCAGTACTTC

j_gene: TRBJ1-4
len: 16
d_gene: .
v_gene: TRBV5-1
abundance: .
CDR3aa: CASTSGSSATNEKLFF
CDR3nt: TGCGCCAGCACCTCAGGGTCGTCAGCAACTAATGAAAAACTGTTTTTT

j_gene: TRBJ2-5
len: 16
d_gene: TRBD1
v_gene: TRBV19
abundance: .
CDR3aa: CASSIGRGQGRGTQYF
CDR3nt: TGTGCCAGTAGTATAGGCCGCGGACAGGGGCGAGGGACCCAGTACTTC

j_gene: TRBJ1-1
len: 14
d_gene: TRBD1
v_gene: TRBV18
abundance: .
CDR3aa: CASSPDRARTEAFF
CDR3nt: TGTGCCAGCTCCCCGGACAGGGCTCGTACTGAAGCTTTCTTT

j_gene: TRBJ2-5
len: 12
d_gene: .
v_gene: TRBV11-1
abundance: .
CDR3aa: CASSLLGETQYF
CDR3nt: TGTGCCAGCAGCCTGCTGGGGGAGACCCAGTACTTC

j_gene: TRBJ1-1
len: 13
d_gene: .
v_gene: TRBV5-1
abundance: .
CDR3aa: CASSEELNTEAFF
CDR3nt: TGCGCCAGCAGCGAGGAGCTGAACACTGAAGCTTTCTTT

j_gene: TRBJ1-1
len: 14
d_gene: .
v_gene: TRBV7-2
abundance: .
CDR3aa: CASSPYVGPTEAFF
CDR3nt: TGTGCCAGCAGCCCATATGTGGGGCCCACTGAAGCTTTCTTT

j_gene: TRBJ2-7
len: 15
d_gene: .
v_gene: TRBV27
abundance: .
CDR3aa: CASSLEGGLTYEQYF
CDR3nt: TGTGCCAGCAGTTTGGAGGGGGGCCTCACCTACGAGCAGTACTTC

j_gene: TRBJ1-4
len: 15
d_gene: TRBD1
v_gene: TRBV4-2
abundance: few
CDR3aa: CASSQGGTGREKLFF
CDR3nt: TGTGCCAGCAGCCAAGGGGGGACAGGGCGCGAAAAACTGTTTTTT

j_gene: TRBJ1-3
len: 13
d_gene: .
v_gene: TRBV7-9
abundance: .
CDR3aa: CASSEGGGNTIYF
CDR3nt: TGTGCCAGCAGCGAGGGAGGTGGAAACACCATATATTTT

j_gene: TRBJ2-5
len: 13
d_gene: .
v_gene: TRBV7-2
abundance: .
CDR3aa: CASSLGGMETQYF
CDR3nt: TGTGCCAGCAGCTTAGGCGGGATGGAGACCCAGTACTTC

j_gene: TRBJ2-1
len: 15
d_gene: .
v_gene: TRBV11-3
abundance: once
CDR3aa: CASSPFWAGRNEQFF
CDR3nt: TGTGCCAGCAGCCCTTTCTGGGCGGGGCGGAATGAGCAGTTCTTC

j_gene: TRBJ2-1
len: 17
d_gene: TRBD1
v_gene: TRBV7-2
abundance: .
CDR3aa: CASSLVGTGTGMNEQFF
CDR3nt: TGTGCCAGCAGCTTAGTCGGAACCGGGACAGGGATGAATGAGCAGTTCTTC

j_gene: TRBJ1-6
len: 15
d_gene: .
v_gene: TRBV19
abundance: .
CDR3aa: CASSIQGSSNSPLHF
CDR3nt: TGTGCCAGTAGTATCCAGGGGTCATCAAATTCACCCCTCCACTTT

j_gene: TRBJ1-2
len: 15
d_gene: .
v_gene: TRBV28
abundance: .
CDR3aa: CASSLSGRGREGYTF
CDR3nt: TGTGCCAGCAGTTTATCGGGCAGGGGCCGGGAAGGCTACACCTTC

j_gene: TRBJ1-2
len: 18
d_gene: TRBD1
v_gene: TRBV7-9
abundance: .
CDR3aa: CASSLGTGQVLVLSGYTF
CDR3nt: TGTGCCAGCAGCTTGGGTACGGGACAGGTTCTTGTGCTGAGTGGCTACACCTTC

j_gene: TRBJ1-2
len: 15
d_gene: .
v_gene: TRBV4-2
abundance: .
CDR3aa: CASSQASGPENGYTF
CDR3nt: TGTGCCAGCAGCCAAGCATCAGGACCTGAGAATGGCTACACCTTC

j_gene: TRBJ1-2
len: 14
d_gene: .
v_gene: TRBV19
abundance: .
CDR3aa: CASSIAGDNYGYTF
CDR3nt: TGTGCCAGTAGTATAGCTGGGGACAACTATGGCTACACCTTC

j_gene: TRBJ2-7
len: 14
d_gene: TRBD2
v_gene: TRBV5-1
abundance: .
CDR3aa: CASSVSGASYEQYF
CDR3nt: TGCGCCAGCAGCGTTAGCGGGGCCTCCTACGAGCAGTACTTC

j_gene: TRBJ2-7
len: 15
d_gene: .
v_gene: TRBV10-3
abundance: .
CDR3aa: CAISGMAGTSYEQYF
CDR3nt: TGTGCCATCAGTGGTATGGCAGGAACTTCCTACGAGCAGTACTTC

j_gene: TRBJ2-5
len: 15
d_gene: TRBD2
v_gene: TRBV7-2
abundance: .
CDR3aa: CASSLMGGGVETQYF
CDR3nt: TGTGCCAGCAGCTTAATGGGCGGGGGGGTGGAGACCCAGTACTTC

j_gene: TRBJ1-6
len: 14
d_gene: .
v_gene: TRBV5-1
abundance: .
CDR3aa: CASSLANPNSPLHF
CDR3nt: TGCGCCAGCAGCTTGGCCAATCCCAATTCACCCCTCCACTTT